A single sample gave rise to the 10 T cell receptor beta chains below, sequenced in a study of human T cells and chemical hapten exposure. TCRdb used MiXCR to reprocess the RACE reads, holding one entry per CDR3 protein. The sample lists about 89,000 distinct CDR3 sequences; approximately 12% were seen once. Stated time point: patch test 3, about 24 weeks after DPC sensitization. Treatment of the sample: therapeutic diphenylcyclopropenone sensitization with weekly scalp DPC. The specimen comprised whole blood, sampled in connection with sensitization to the hapten diphenylcyclopropenone (DPC). Receptor source: a woman aged 45-65 years with alopecia areata. Some clones in this sample may be carry-over from other donors' samples.

This clonotype was counted between two and nine times. The chain recombines TRBV20-1 with TRBJ2-4; D possibly uses TRBD1 or TRBD2 (5 bases each). The V end lost 6 bases, the J end lost 6 bases, and 18 bases lay between the germline ends. CDR1 and CDR2 from the germline V gene are DFQATT and SNEGSKA (reference sequence). CDR3 length: 14 residues. CDR3 residues: CSALGTQLRNIQYF. The CDR3 DNA sequence: TGCAGTGCCCTAGGGACCCAACTACGAAACATTCAGTACTTC.

This clonotype was detected a few times. The chain has TRBV5-1 and TRBJ2-7, with 7 bases identical to TRBD2. The CDR3 loop spans 14 amino acids. CDR1 and CDR2 (germline): SGHRS, YFSETQ. The J segment lost 3 bases and the V segment lost 4 bases, leaving 7 bases of the junction unmatched. The CDR3 spells CASSEGTTVYEQYF. DNA for the CDR3: TGCGCCAGCAGCGAAGGGACTACGGTCTACGAGCAGTACTTC.

This clonotype has just a few counts. This sequence joins TRBV12-3 or TRBV12-4 and TRBJ1-5; 8 bases are shared with TRBD1. With 8 bases clipped from V and 2 bases from J, the junction kept 14 bases outside the gene matches. There are 17 residues in the CDR3. The DNA for the CDR3 is TGTGCCAGCGGCTTGGGACAGGCCCGAATTGGCAATCAGCCCCAGCATTTT. This codes for CASGLGQARIGNQPQHF.

The chain combines TRBV19 with TRBJ2-3; D may be TRBD1 or TRBD2 (5 bases each). V was shortened by 6 bases and J by 3 bases, with 7 bases between the two germline ends. CDR1 and CDR2 from the germline V gene are LNHDA and SQIVND (reference sequence). The CDR3 is 12 residues long. The CDR3 coding sequence is TGTGCCAGTAGCGAGGGGACAGATACGCAGTATTTT. Protein sequence: CASSEGTDTQYF.

This clonotype was seen a few times. CDR3 sequence (DNA): TGCGCCAGCAGCTTGGCAACTAGCGGGGATGAGACCCAGTACTTC. Translation: CASSLATSGDETQYF. The chain joins TRBV5-1 to TRBJ2-5; 10 bases align to TRBD2. Trimming at V came to 0 bases and at J to 5 bases, leaving 4 bases not matched to a gene. From germline, CDR1 is SGHRS and CDR2 YFSETQ. This CDR3 is built from 15 residues.

The chain recombines TRBV6-2 or TRBV6-3 with TRBJ2-5, with TRBD1 identical over 9 bases. Trimming at V came to 6 bases and at J to 4 bases, leaving 9 bases not matched to a gene. CDR1 and CDR2 (germline): MNHEY, SVGEGT. CDR3 size: 15 residues. The CDR3 region is CASRENRGPAETQYF. CDR3 in DNA: TGTGCCAGCAGAGAGAACAGGGGGCCAGCAGAGACCCAGTACTTC.

V gene TRBV21-1 combines with J gene TRBJ2-5; no DNA check was done on the table's D call, TRBD2. TRBV21-1 is shown as a pseudogene. The CDR3 spans 15 residues. The CDR3: CASSKRCQVRLAQYF. The CDR3 DNA reads as TGTGCCAGCAGCAAAAGGTGCCAGGTCCGCTTGGCCCAGTACTTC.

This clonotype occurred many times. This rearrangement joins TRBV12-3 or TRBV12-4 to TRBJ2-1; D possibly corresponds to TRBD2 (5 bases). Trimming removed 3 bases from V and 8 bases from J, with 8 bases in between. This CDR3 comprises 12 residues. This CDR3 reads CASSFRGHEQFF. Here the CDR3 DNA reads TGTGCCAGCAGTTTTCGGGGTCATGAGCAGTTCTTC.

The genes are TRBV18 and TRBJ2-3, with D possibly matching TRBD2 (6 bases). The V end was cut by 4 bases, the J end by 0 bases, with 17 bases between. Germline V gene lookup returns CDR1 KGHSH and CDR2 LQKENI. The CDR3 extends over 17 amino acids. CDR3 sequence: CASSLIKRSGSTDTQYF. The CDR3 DNA is TGTGCCAGCTCACTAATTAAACGTAGCGGAAGCACAGATACGCAGTATTTT.

The chain has TRBV20-1 and TRBJ2-1; 9 bases map to TRBD1. This CDR3 has 12 residues. V was clipped by 6 bases and J by 14 bases; unmatched bases: 11. Germline V lookup: CDR1 DFQATT, CDR2 SNEGSKA (reference sequence). CDR3: CSAEVPGQGKFF. The CDR3 DNA reads TGCAGTGCCGAGGTACCGGGACAGGGAAAGTTCTTC.